A single sample is the source of the 7 T cell receptor beta chains below, sequenced in a study of T-cell memory formation after mild COVID-19. MiXCR was run by TCRdb on the 5' RACE reads, yielding one entry per CDR3 protein. The sample records about 320,000 distinct CDR3 sequences, roughly an eighth being singletons. The sample taken for sequencing was PBMCs or a T cell subset sorted from them (not recorded which). These receptors originate from a man between 18 and 29 years old who had mild COVID-19 (a few samples of this study predate the infection). Cell type and time point are not known.

This clonotype showed up just a few times. The chain has TRBV9 and TRBJ1-6; no firm D call. Germline V gene sequence: CDR1 SGDLS, CDR2 YYNGEE. The CDR3 is 13 residues long. V gave up 4 bases and J gave up 9 bases, with 11 bases separating them. CDR3 sequence reads: CASSPLPVSPLHF. The CDR3 coding sequence is TGTGCCAGCAGCCCCCTCCCCGTTTCACCCCTCCACTTT.

The rearrangement uses TRBV4-3 and TRBJ2-4, with D possibly being TRBD2 (7 bases). Germline loops: CDR1 LGHNA, CDR2 YSLEER. The CDR3 has 14 residues. V was pared by 4 bases and J by 5 bases, with 12 bases between. The CDR3 region is CASSPRGGQNIQYF. The CDR3 region has the DNA TGCGCCAGCAGCCCGAGGGGGGGGCAAAACATTCAGTACTTC.

This clonotype was detected many times. The CDR3 reads CASSLRTGSNEQFF. Written as DNA, the CDR3 is TGTGCCAGCAGTTTAAGGACAGGGAGTAATGAGCAGTTCTTC. J is TRBJ2-1 and V is TRBV27; 8 nucleotides line up with TRBD1. Germline V gene sequence: CDR1 MNHEY, CDR2 SMNVEV (reference sequence). This CDR3 is 14 amino acids long. V dropped 2 bases and J dropped 7; count of bases not matched to a gene: 4.

A few counts support this clonotype. This sequence joins TRBV14 and TRBJ1-6; TRBD1 matches 7 bases. Germline CDR1 reads SGHDN; CDR2 reads FVKESK. V gave up 1 base and J gave up 3 bases; unmatched junction bases: 3. The CDR3 is 16 amino acids. The CDR3 DNA is TGTGCCAGCAGCCAAGTTGGACAGGTCTATAATTCACCCCTCCACTTT. This translates into CASSQVGQVYNSPLHF.

This clonotype was seen a handful of times. The V call is TRBV5-4, the J call TRBJ1-6; no reliable D call. CDR1 and CDR2 (germline): SGHNT, YYREEE (reference sequence). The ends were cut back, 1 base at V and 10 bases at J, with 12 bases in the middle. There are 14 residues in the CDR3. The CDR3 loop reads CASSLQGFGSPLHF. The CDR3 DNA reads as TGTGCCAGCAGCTTGCAAGGATTTGGGTCACCCCTCCACTTT.

The table lists this clonotype with many counts. The gene calls are TRBV18 and TRBJ2-2; possible D gene TRBD2, 5 bases. Trimming took off 3 bases at V and 7 bases at J, with 18 bases between the two ends. Germline V gene lookup returns CDR1 KGHSH and CDR2 LQKENI. This CDR3 region has 16 residues. As DNA, the CDR3 is TGTGCCAGCTCACCCCCGAGCGGCTACGGAGGCGGGGAGCTGTTTTTT. Protein: CASSPPSGYGGGELFF.

This clonotype came up a few times. V gene TRBV28 combines with J gene TRBJ1-1, with D hard to call. Germline lookup yields CDR1 MDHEN and CDR2 SYDVKM. CDR3 length equals 14 residues. The germline V and J ends were trimmed by 6 bases and 1 base, with 12 bases remaining between them. The CDR3 spells CASSLLQRNTEAFF. CDR3 nucleotide sequence: TGTGCCAGCAGCCTCCTCCAGAGGAACACTGAAGCTTTCTTT.